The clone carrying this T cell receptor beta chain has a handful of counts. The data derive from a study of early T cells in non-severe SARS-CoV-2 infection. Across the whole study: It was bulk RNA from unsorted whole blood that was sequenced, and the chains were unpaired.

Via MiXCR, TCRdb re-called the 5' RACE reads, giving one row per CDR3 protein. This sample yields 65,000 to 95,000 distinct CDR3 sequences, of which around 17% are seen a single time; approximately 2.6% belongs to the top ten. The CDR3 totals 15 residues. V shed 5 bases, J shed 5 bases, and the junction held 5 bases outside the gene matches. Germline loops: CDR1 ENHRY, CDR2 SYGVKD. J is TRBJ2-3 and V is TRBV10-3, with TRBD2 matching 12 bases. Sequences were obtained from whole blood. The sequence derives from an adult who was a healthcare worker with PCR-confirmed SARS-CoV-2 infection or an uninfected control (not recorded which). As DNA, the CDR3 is TGTGCCATCAGTCGGACTAGCGGGACGGTAGATACGCAGTATTTT. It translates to CAISRTSGTVDTQYF.